These 12 T cell receptor beta chains originate from one sample sequenced in a study of CD8+ T cells in alopecia areata. As the sequencing template, cDNA was produced by extracting RNA and reverse transcribing it. Only in-frame clones appear in the TCRdb table, and some are missing; sequencing was by immunoSEQ multiplex PCR. Of roughly 100,000 clones in the sample, less than 70% were seen once. The sample consisted of CD4+ T cells sorted from blood. The receptors derive from a human donor in good health.

The chain carries TRBV5-1 and TRBJ1-6; 9 positions agree with TRBD1. The J segment lost 7 bases and the V segment lost 4 bases, leaving 3 bases of the junction unmatched. The CDR3 has 14 residues. Germline-derived CDR1 and CDR2 are SGHRS and YFSETQ. This CDR3 is CASSHGQGNSPLHF. The CDR3 DNA follows: TGCGCCAGCAGCCATGGACAGGGGAATTCACCCCTCCACTTT. Variable domain in full (rest from reference TRBV5-1 and TRBJ1-6): KAGVTQTPRYLIKTRGQQVTLSCSPISGHRSVSWYQQTPGQGLQFLFEYFSETQRNKGNFPGRFSGRQFSNSRSEMNVSTLELGDSALYLCASSHGQGNSPLHFGNGTRLTVT.

This clone was seen more than once but under ten times. The V gene is TRBV29-1, the J gene TRBJ2-7; TRBD1 agrees at 8 bases. The V segment lost 4 bases and the J segment 5 bases; nucleotides outside the gene matches: 7. The germline V gene encodes CDR1 SQVTM and CDR2 ANQGSEA. This CDR3 region has 13 residues. The CDR3 sequence: CSVAGQGVHEQYF. CDR3 coding DNA: TGCAGCGTTGCCGGACAGGGAGTCCACGAGCAGTACTTC.

This clone was found many times. This chain uses TRBV10-3 with TRBJ2-5, with 12 bases lining up with TRBD2. The ends lost 2 bases at V and 5 bases at J; junction bases unmatched: 3. Germline-derived CDR1 and CDR2 are ENHRY and SYGVKD. The CDR3 is 15 residues long. The CDR3 DNA reads as TGTGCCATCAGTGAGGGACTAGCGGGGATTGAGACCCAGTACTTC. Translation: CAISEGLAGIETQYF.

The gene calls are TRBV5-1 and TRBJ1-6, with 8 bases aligning to TRBD1. The CDR3 extends over 15 amino acids. J gave up 7 bases and V 0 bases, and 3 bases lay outside the gene matches. In germline, CDR1 is SGHRS, CDR2 YFSETQ. The chain's CDR3 is CASSLGGQVNSPLHF. CDR3 nucleotides: TGCGCCAGCAGCTTGGGGGGACAGGTGAATTCACCCCTCCACTTT.

CDR3 loop: CSVASGVGGANTGELFF. The DNA of the CDR3 is TGCAGCGTTGCTTCTGGAGTGGGGGGAGCGAACACCGGGGAGCTGTTTTTT. The rearrangement joins TRBV29-1 to TRBJ2-2; TRBD2 is a possible D gene (6 bases). The CDR3 sequence is 17 residues long. Trimming removed 4 bases at V and 0 bases at J, with 18 bases between. CDR1 and CDR2 (germline): SQVTM, ANQGSEA.

This clone was seen a handful of times. V and J are TRBV29-1 and TRBJ2-3; D remains unclear. Germline V gives CDR1 SQVTM, CDR2 ANQGSEA. The CDR3 has 15 amino acids. V was clipped by 1 base and J by 0 bases, with 11 bases between them. Here the CDR3 DNA reads TGCAGCGTTGAAGCCCCCACGGGTAGCACAGATACGCAGTATTTT. Translated, it gives CSVEAPTGSTDTQYF.

The chain carries TRBV30 and TRBJ1-1, with D possibly matching TRBD1 (6 bases). Trimming took off 1 base at V and 8 bases at J, with 8 bases between the two ends. Germline V gene lookup returns CDR1 GTSNPN and CDR2 SVGIG (reference sequence). The CDR3 has 11 residues. The CDR3 is CAWSDTGEAFF. CDR3 sequence (DNA): TGTGCCTGGAGTGACACAGGGGAAGCTTTCTTT.

As DNA, the CDR3 is TGCATTTTGTCGGCCTTCTATGGCTACACCTTC. Translating gives CILSAFYGYTF. The V gene is TRBV20-1, the J gene TRBJ1-2, with D unclear. CDR3 length equals 11 residues. Looked up from germline, CDR1 is DFQATT and CDR2 is SNEGSKA (reference sequence).

In this sample, this clone turned up a few times. This chain connects TRBV23-1 to TRBJ2-3; possibly TRBD2 for D (6 bases). Being an ORF, TRBV23-1 has a function that is uncertain. The CDR3 loop spans 17 amino acids. Trimming removed 2 bases from V and 8 bases from J, with 23 bases in between. CDR3 sequence (DNA): TGCGCCAGCAGTCAAAATCGACTAGGATGGGCTTCTGGTACGCAGTATTTT. Translated, it gives CASSQNRLGWASGTQYF.

This clone was picked up a small number of times. This chain connects TRBV9 to TRBJ2-1, with 9 bases that match TRBD1. Germline CDR1 SGDLS, CDR2 YYNGEE. The J segment lost 5 bases and the V segment lost 4 bases, leaving 10 bases of the junction unmatched. This CDR3 region has 16 residues. The CDR3 spells CASSQSQGASNNEQFF. For the CDR3, the DNA is TGTGCCAGCAGCCAATCACAGGGGGCATCCAACAATGAGCAGTTCTTC.

This clone has more than one count but fewer than ten. This rearrangement joins TRBV7-2 to TRBJ2-5; D gene unclear. This CDR3 spans 15 amino acids. From germline, CDR1 is SGHTA and CDR2 FQGNSA. The ends were cut back, 1 base at V and 4 bases at J, with 13 bases in the middle. This CDR3 is CASSLGSLPGETQYF. The CDR3 DNA sequence: TGTGCCAGCAGCTTAGGATCCCTTCCGGGAGAGACCCAGTACTTC.

The chain carries TRBV7-2 and TRBJ2-4, with 10 positions matching TRBD1. Trimming cost V 3 bases and J 7 bases; bases outside gene matches: 3. The CDR3 covers 14 residues. Germline V gives CDR1 SGHTA, CDR2 FQGNSA. The CDR3 DNA follows: TGTGCCAGCAGCTTTAGGACAGGGGGTAACATTCAGTACTTC. As protein: CASSFRTGGNIQYF.